This T cell receptor (beta chain) was observed in a study of control samples from healthy donors and cancer patients. The protocol was immunoSEQ multiplex PCR, while the TCRdb copy is restricted to in-frame clones and leaves out a portion. The table lists around 81,000 clones, 85% to 95% of them singletons, with approximately 1.5% in the top ten. With 0 bases removed from V and 4 bases from J, the gap between germline ends came to 13 bases. Germline values: CDR1 SGHVS, CDR2 FQNEAQ. CDR3 length equals 16 residues. The source of this sequence is a woman in her twenties or thirties in good health. The chain combines TRBV7-8 with TRBJ1-3, with D maybe TRBD1 (6 bases). Sequenced input: blood. CDR3 sequence (DNA): TGTGCCAGCAGCTTAGCGTTTGTCAGGGGCGGAAACACCATATATTTT. Translation: CASSLAFVRGGNTIYF.